These 18 T cell receptor beta chains came from one sample sequenced in a study of T cell responses to AZD1222 COVID-19 vaccine. The method was immunoSEQ multiplex PCR; TCRdb's version includes in-frame clones alone and lacks a portion of them. This sample has approximately 150,000 clones, with over 85% found just once. The sample was peripheral blood, taken on day 0 of AZD1222 vaccination. The receptors come from an adult in good health.

V gene TRBV15 combines with J gene TRBJ2-2; TRBD1 matches at 9 bases. V gave up 2 bases and J gave up 5 bases; unmatched junction bases: 9. This CDR3 contains 17 residues. CDR1 and CDR2 from the germline V gene are LNHNV and YYDKDF (reference sequence). Written as DNA, the CDR3 is TGTGCCACCAGCAGACGGCCGACAGGGGGAGTAACCGGGGAGCTGTTTTTT. Translating it yields CATSRRPTGGVTGELFF.

The chain has TRBV4-2 and TRBJ2-1; 7 bases fit TRBD2. After removal of 1 base from V and 2 bases from J, the junction contained 5 bases not matched to a gene. This CDR3 is built from 16 residues. Germline V lookup: CDR1 LGHNA, CDR2 YNFKEQ. The CDR3 protein is CASSQVGGSAYNEQFF. The CDR3 region has the DNA TGTGCCAGCAGCCAAGTGGGCGGGAGCGCCTACAATGAGCAGTTCTTC.

V is TRBV24-1 and J is TRBJ1-2; no clear D. Trimming cost V 2 bases and J 7 bases, with 7 bases left between them. Germline V CDR1 and CDR2: KGHDR, SFDVKD. The CDR3 runs to 12 residues. CDR3 in DNA: TGTGCCACCAGTGATTGGCCAGGTGGCTACACCTTC. Protein: CATSDWPGGYTF.

The chain uses TRBV12-3 or TRBV12-4 and TRBJ1-1; no definite D call. The length of the CDR3 is 13 residues. Trimming cost V 2 bases and J 4 bases, with 8 bases left between them. The CDR3 reads CASSLWPGTEAFF. CDR3 DNA: TGTGCCAGCAGTTTATGGCCCGGCACTGAAGCTTTCTTT.

The gene calls are TRBV19 and TRBJ2-6, with D unclear. V was shortened by 3 bases and J by 0 bases, with 6 bases between the two germline ends. The germline V gene has CDR1 LNHDA and CDR2 SQIVND (reference sequence). This CDR3 is 15 amino acids long. The CDR3 nucleotides read TGTGCCAGTAGTATTAAGAACTCTGGGGCCAACGTCCTGACTTTC. Its translation is CASSIKNSGANVLTF.

This chain connects TRBV30 to TRBJ1-2; D unclear. Looked up from germline, CDR1 is GTSNPN and CDR2 is SVGIG (reference sequence). This CDR3 spans 13 amino acids. V was clipped by 0 bases and J by 3 bases, with 8 bases between them. CDR3 DNA: TGTGCCTGGAGTGTAGGCTGGGACTATGGCTACACCTTC. Translated, it gives CAWSVGWDYGYTF. Full variable domain (outside the CDR3, taken from reference TRBV30 and TRBJ1-2): SQTIHQWPATLVQPVGSPLSLECTVEGTSNPNLYWYRQAAGRGLQLLFYSVGIGQISSEVPQNLSASRPQDRQFILSSKKLLLSDSGFYLCAWSVGWDYGYTFGSGTRLTVV.

The chain employs TRBV30 and TRBJ2-3, with D unclear. In germline, CDR1 is GTSNPN, CDR2 SVGIG (reference sequence). The CDR3 is 12 residues long. Deletions cut 0 bases from V and 10 bases from J, with 11 bases between. In DNA form, the CDR3 reads TGTGCCTGGAGTGTACCTCCCTTTCCGCAGTATTTT. Amino acids: CAWSVPPFPQYF.

This chain links TRBV5-1 with TRBJ1-6; D is unresolved. V was trimmed by 4 bases and J by 0 bases, leaving 14 bases between them. CDR1 and CDR2 from the germline V gene are SGHRS and YFSETQ. This CDR3 spans 17 amino acids. The CDR3 nucleotides read TGCGCCAGCAGCCGTTACGTTCCGAGCTCCTATAATTCACCCCTCCACTTT. Translating gives CASSRYVPSSYNSPLHF.

This clone was seen once. The V and J genes are TRBV6-5 and TRBJ2-1; possibly TRBD1 or TRBD2 for D (5 bases each). Germline loops: CDR1 MNHEY, CDR2 SVGAGI. This CDR3 comprises 15 residues. The V end lost 7 bases, the J end lost 10 bases, and 23 bases lay between the germline ends. The chain's CDR3 is CASTPGGLGEGEQFF. CDR3 DNA: TGTGCCAGCACTCCCGGTGGACTGGGGGAAGGGGAGCAGTTCTTC.

This chain uses TRBV7-6 with TRBJ1-3; TRBD1 is a possible D gene (5 bases). This CDR3 is built from 15 residues. Deletions cut 1 base from V and 7 bases from J, with 14 bases between. Germline V gene lookup returns CDR1 SGHVS and CDR2 FNYEAQ. CDR3 nucleotides: TGTGCCAGCAGCTTAGAAACAGGCCCCTGGAACACCATATATTTT. This translates into CASSLETGPWNTIYF.

The chain joins TRBV28 to TRBJ2-7; 9 bases map to TRBD1. V was clipped by 8 bases and J by 4 bases; unmatched bases: 12. Germline V gene sequence: CDR1 MDHEN, CDR2 SYDVKM. The CDR3 sequence is 15 residues long. This CDR3 reads CASLDRGAGGYEQYF. The CDR3, as DNA: TGTGCCAGCCTGGACAGGGGCGCAGGGGGATACGAGCAGTACTTC.

This sequence joins TRBV19 and TRBJ2-7; TRBD2 aligns across 9 bases. From germline, CDR1 is LNHDA and CDR2 SQIVND (reference sequence). J lost 4 bases, V lost 3 bases, and 7 bases had no gene match. The CDR3 consists of 15 residues. The CDR3 DNA is TGTGCCAGTAGTATCTCCGGGACTAGCTTGTACGAGCAGTACTTC. Protein sequence: CASSISGTSLYEQYF.

This rearrangement joins TRBV24-1 to TRBJ2-7; 8 bases map to TRBD2. The CDR3 has 15 residues. Germline-derived CDR1 and CDR2 are KGHDR and SFDVKD. With 2 bases clipped from V and 3 bases from J, the junction kept 5 bases outside the gene matches. In DNA form, the CDR3 reads TGTGCCACCAGTGATTCAACTAGCGGCCGCTACGAGCAGTACTTC. The encoded protein is CATSDSTSGRYEQYF.

The chain employs TRBV7-9 and TRBJ2-2, with TRBD2 matching 8 bases. V shed 4 bases and J 7 bases; nucleotides not matched to a gene: 8. The CDR3 loop spans 15 amino acids. The V gene's germline CDR1 is SEHNR and CDR2 FQNEAQ (reference sequence). CDR3 nucleotide sequence: TGTGCCAGCAGCTCTGGAGCGGGAGTGGGCGGGGAGCTGTTTTTT. Protein product: CASSSGAGVGGELFF.

This chain uses TRBV5-4 with TRBJ2-7, with 7 nucleotides matching TRBD2. V gave up 7 bases and J gave up 5 bases; unmatched junction bases: 15. The germline V gene encodes CDR1 SGHNT and CDR2 YYREEE (reference sequence). CDR3 size: 15 residues. Here the CDR3 reads CASSPGRERVNEQYF. The CDR3 nucleotides are TGTGCCAGCTCCCCTGGGCGGGAGAGGGTTAACGAGCAGTACTTC.

The V gene is TRBV30, the J gene TRBJ2-2, with D maybe TRBD1 (8 bases). The germline gives CDR1 GTSNPN, CDR2 SVGIG (reference sequence). Trimming took 2 bases from V and 4 from J, leaving 14 bases between them. The CDR3 extends over 15 amino acids. For the CDR3, the DNA is TGTGCCTGGAGTTGGACAGGGAGGGCCACCGGGGAGCTGTTTTTT. It is translated as CAWSWTGRATGELFF.

The chain is built from TRBV18 and TRBJ1-2; tentatively, D is TRBD1 (6 bases). This CDR3 is 15 amino acids long. Trimming took 0 bases from V and 4 from J, leaving 12 bases between them. Germline V gene data show CDR1 as KGHSH and CDR2 as LQKENI. The CDR3 bases are TGTGCCAGCTCACCACCGGAGGCAGGGGCCTATGGCTACACCTTC. Encoded protein: CASSPPEAGAYGYTF.

V is TRBV5-6 and J is TRBJ2-3, with TRBD1 identical over 11 bases. Trimming removed 4 bases from V and 4 bases from J; junction bases left unmatched: 5. The germline gives CDR1 SGHDT, CDR2 YYEEEE. The CDR3 contains 15 residues. In DNA form, the CDR3 reads TGTGCCAGCAGCACAAGGACAGGGGGCGCAGATACGCAGTATTTT. Its protein product is CASSTRTGGADTQYF.